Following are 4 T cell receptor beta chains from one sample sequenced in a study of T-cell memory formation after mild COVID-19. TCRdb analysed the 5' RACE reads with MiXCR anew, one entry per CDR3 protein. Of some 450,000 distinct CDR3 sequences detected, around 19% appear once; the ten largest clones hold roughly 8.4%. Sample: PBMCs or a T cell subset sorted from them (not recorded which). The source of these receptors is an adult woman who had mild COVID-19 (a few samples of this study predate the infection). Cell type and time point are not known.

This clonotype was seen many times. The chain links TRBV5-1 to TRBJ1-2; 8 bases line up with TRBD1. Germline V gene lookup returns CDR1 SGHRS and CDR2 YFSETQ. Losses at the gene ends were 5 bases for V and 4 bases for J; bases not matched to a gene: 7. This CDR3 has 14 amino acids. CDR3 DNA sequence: TGCGCCAGCAGGACCGGGACAGGCAGCTATGGCTACACCTTC. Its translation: CASRTGTGSYGYTF.

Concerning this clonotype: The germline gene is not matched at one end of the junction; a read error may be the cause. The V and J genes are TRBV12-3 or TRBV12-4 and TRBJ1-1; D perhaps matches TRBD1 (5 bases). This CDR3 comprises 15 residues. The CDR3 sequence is CASSLAEAGYTEALF. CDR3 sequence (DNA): TGTGCCAGCAGTTTAGCGGAGGCAGGGTACACTGAAGCTCTCTTT.

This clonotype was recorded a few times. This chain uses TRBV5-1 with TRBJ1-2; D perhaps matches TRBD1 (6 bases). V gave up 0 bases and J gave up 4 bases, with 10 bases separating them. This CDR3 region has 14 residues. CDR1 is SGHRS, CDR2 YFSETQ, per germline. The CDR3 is CASSLETGTYGYTF. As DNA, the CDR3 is TGCGCCAGCAGCTTGGAAACAGGGACCTATGGCTACACCTTC.

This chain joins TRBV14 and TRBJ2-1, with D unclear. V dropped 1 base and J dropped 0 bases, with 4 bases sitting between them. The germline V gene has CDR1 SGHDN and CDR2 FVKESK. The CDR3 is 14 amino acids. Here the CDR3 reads CASSQASSYNEQFF. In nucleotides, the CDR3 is TGTGCCAGCAGCCAAGCTAGCTCCTACAATGAGCAGTTCTTC.